Each of the 3 T cell receptor beta chains below was sequenced from the same sample in a study of blood T cell repertoires in COVID-19. Generated by immunoSEQ multiplex PCR, the TCRdb table keeps only in-frame clones and is missing some. The sample has about 230,000 clones; approximately 81% are singletons. Sequencing used peripheral blood. These receptors all stem from a woman of 80 years or more with acute or convalescent COVID-19.

The chain carries TRBV11-2 and TRBJ2-7, with a tentative D call TRBD2 (5 bases). The CDR3 is 14 amino acids. Germline-derived CDR1 and CDR2 are SGHAT and FQNNGV. V lost 5 bases and J lost 0, with 11 bases in between. Here the CDR3 reads CASSQEVSSYEQYF. The CDR3 DNA reads as TGTGCCAGCAGCCAGGAGGTCTCCTCCTACGAGCAGTACTTC.

The gene calls are TRBV25-1 and TRBJ2-1, with 9 bases fitting TRBD1. The CDR3 is made up of 17 amino acids. V lost 4 bases and J lost 0; bases outside the gene matches: 7. The germline CDR1 and CDR2 sequences are MGHDK and SYGVNS. The CDR3, as DNA: TGTGCCAGCAGTGCTTCTACAGGGGGCTTCTCCTACAATGAGCAGTTCTTC. Translation gives CASSASTGGFSYNEQFF.

The chain is built from TRBV29-1 and TRBJ1-1, with D possibly TRBD1 on 6 matching bases. Germline values: CDR1 SQVTM, CDR2 ANQGSEA. Trimming pared 6 bases from V and 0 bases from J, leaving 11 bases between. There are 13 residues in the CDR3. The CDR3 loop is CSVHGQLNTEAFF. The CDR3 nucleotides read TGCAGCGTCCACGGACAGTTGAACACTGAAGCTTTCTTT.